Listed here are 11 T cell receptor beta chains from one sample, sequenced in a study of T cell responses to AZD1222 COVID-19 vaccine. Clones were read by immunoSEQ multiplex PCR, and TCRdb kept only the in-frame ones, dropping some. The sample shows 120,000 or so clones, around 93% of them seen only once. The input for sequencing was peripheral blood, taken on day 0 of AZD1222 vaccination. These receptors originate from an adult in good health.

The chain links TRBV7-8 to TRBJ1-5; TRBD1 matches at 9 bases. Per germline, CDR1 SGHVS and CDR2 FQNEAQ. With 1 base clipped from V and 0 bases from J, the junction kept 4 bases outside the gene matches. The CDR3 extends over 17 amino acids. The CDR3 loop reads CASSLVQGASSNQPQHF. CDR3 coding DNA: TGTGCCAGCAGCTTAGTACAGGGGGCGAGTAGCAATCAGCCCCAGCATTTT.

The J gene is TRBJ2-3, the V gene TRBV9; TRBD2 matches at 13 bases. In germline, CDR1 is SGDLS, CDR2 YYNGEE. J gave up 1 base and V 3 bases, and 2 bases lay outside the gene matches. The CDR3 consists of 16 residues. CDR3 coding DNA: TGTGCCAGCAGCGATGGGACTAGCGGGGGCACAGATACGCAGTATTTT. It specifies CASSDGTSGGTDTQYF. The complete variable domain, with remaining parts taken from reference TRBV9 and TRBJ2-3, reads DSGVTQTPKHLITATGQRVTLRCSPRSGDLSVYWYQQSLDQGLQFLIQYYNGEERAKGNILERFSAQQFPDLHSELNLSSLELGDSALYFCASSDGTSGGTDTQYFGPGTRLTVL.

The chain has TRBV4-1 and TRBJ2-3; 8 positions match TRBD2. After removal of 6 bases from V and 10 bases from J, the junction contained 12 bases not matched to a gene. Germline loops: CDR1 MGHRA, CDR2 YSYEKL. The CDR3 spans 14 residues. The CDR3 spells CASRGTRGDRPQYF. DNA of the CDR3: TGCGCCAGCAGGGGTACGCGGGGGGACCGACCGCAGTATTTT.

The chain has TRBV5-6 and TRBJ2-1; 12 bases line up with TRBD2. The CDR3 sequence is 16 residues long. The trim removed 1 base at V and 8 bases at J, leaving 7 bases unmatched. The germline V gene has CDR1 SGHDT and CDR2 YYEEEE. CDR3 sequence (DNA): TGTGCCAGCAGCTTGCCTCTAGCGGGGGGGCGGTATGAGCAGTTCTTC. It codes for CASSLPLAGGRYEQFF.

The V call is TRBV21-1, the J call TRBJ1-2. TRBV21-1 is listed as a pseudogene. The CDR3 is 11 residues long. The CDR3 sequence: CASSKLRDYTF. CDR3 sequence (DNA): TGTGCCAGCAGCAAACTGAGGGACTACACCTTC.

This clone was recorded only once. The chain uses TRBV2 and TRBJ2-7; D is ambiguous. Per germline, CDR1 SNHLY and CDR2 FYNNEI. CDR3 length: 16 amino acids. Trimming removed 7 bases from V and 0 bases from J, with 19 bases in between. In DNA, the CDR3 is TGTGCCAGCACCGGGTTCTGGCAGCAGAGCTCCTACGAGCAGTACTTC. Amino acids: CASTGFWQQSSYEQYF.

V and J are TRBV5-8 and TRBJ1-1; tentatively, D is TRBD1 (5 bases). The V end was cut by 4 bases, the J end by 0 bases, with 13 bases between. Germline values: CDR1 SGHTS, CDR2 YDEGEE. The CDR3 is made up of 15 amino acids. This chain's CDR3 is CASSKGRWMNTEAFF. The CDR3 coding sequence is TGTGCCAGCAGCAAGGGGAGGTGGATGAACACTGAAGCTTTCTTT.

V usage is TRBV5-5 and J usage is TRBJ1-4; D unresolved. V was clipped by 4 bases and J by 0 bases, with 16 bases between them. Germline V CDR1 and CDR2: SGHKS, YYEKEE (reference sequence). There are 17 residues in the CDR3. CDR3 loop: CASSATAGDATNEKLFF. The CDR3, as DNA: TGTGCCAGCAGCGCAACCGCAGGAGATGCAACTAATGAAAAACTGTTTTTT.

The chain uses TRBV9 and TRBJ1-5; D is uncertain. Trimming shortened V by 0 bases and J by 4 bases, and 8 bases separated the two germline ends. The germline CDR1 and CDR2 sequences are SGDLS and YYNGEE. The CDR3 covers 14 residues. CDR3 nucleotide sequence: TGTGCCAGCAGCGTAGGGTGGGGAAATCAGCCCCAGCATTTT. It is translated as CASSVGWGNQPQHF.

Remarks on this clone: This specimen includes other DNA sequences encoding the same CDR3. The chain uses TRBV6-5 and TRBJ2-7; D perhaps matches TRBD2 (5 bases). CDR1 and CDR2 (germline): MNHEY, SVGAGI. The CDR3 covers 13 residues. V gave up 6 bases and J gave up 3 bases, with 12 bases separating them. The CDR3 nucleotides are TGTGCCAGCAGCCCCACCGGGAACTACGAGCAGTACTTC. This gives the protein CASSPTGNYEQYF.

A few counts support this clone. The genes are TRBV19 and TRBJ2-1; D unclear. Germline V gives CDR1 LNHDA, CDR2 SQIVND (reference sequence). Trimming pared 5 bases from V and 1 base from J, leaving 12 bases between. This CDR3 is 15 amino acids long. CDR3 region: CASSPMSVSYNEQFF. The CDR3 region has the DNA TGTGCCAGTAGTCCGATGTCGGTTTCCTACAATGAGCAGTTCTTC. The whole variable domain, filled in from reference TRBV19 and TRBJ2-1, reads DGGITQSPKYLFRKEGQNVTLSCEQNLNHDAMYWYRQDPGQGLRLIYYSQIVNDFQKGDIAEGYSVSREKKESFPLTVTSAQKNPTAFYLCASSPMSVSYNEQFFGPGTRLTVL.